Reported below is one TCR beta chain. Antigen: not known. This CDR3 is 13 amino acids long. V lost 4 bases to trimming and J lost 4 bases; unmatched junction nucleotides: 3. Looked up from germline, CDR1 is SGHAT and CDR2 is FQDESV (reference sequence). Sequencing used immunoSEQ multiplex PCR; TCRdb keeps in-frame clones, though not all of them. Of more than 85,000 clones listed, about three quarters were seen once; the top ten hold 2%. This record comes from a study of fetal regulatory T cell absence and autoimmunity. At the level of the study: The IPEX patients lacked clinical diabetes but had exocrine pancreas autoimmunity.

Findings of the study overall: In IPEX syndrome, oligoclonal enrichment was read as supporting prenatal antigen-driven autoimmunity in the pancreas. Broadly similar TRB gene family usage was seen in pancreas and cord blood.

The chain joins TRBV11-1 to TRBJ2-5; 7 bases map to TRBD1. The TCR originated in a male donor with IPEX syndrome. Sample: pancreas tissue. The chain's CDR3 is CASSSNRGETQYF. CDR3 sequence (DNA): TGTGCCAGCAGCTCGAACAGGGGAGAGACCCAGTACTTC.